Listed below are T cell receptor beta chains from one sample, sequenced in a study of control samples from healthy donors and cancer patients. Here immunoSEQ multiplex PCR was the method, and the copy in TCRdb shows in-frame clones only, minus some. The sample yields about 89,000 clones, about 84% seen once. Sequenced input: blood. The source of these receptors is a middle-aged woman in good health. CDR3s include the opening cysteine and the closing phenylalanine or tryptophan. Fields, in order: V gene, clone size, D gene, CDR3 length, J gene, CDR3 protein, CDR3 DNA. A D gene is named only where the DNA matches it firmly. Only part of the rows carry a size: once, few, many, or a class if the clone is expanded.

v_gene: TRBV6-6; abundance: .; d_gene: .; len: 13; j_gene: TRBJ2-6; CDR3aa: CASSSVGANVLTF; CDR3nt: TGTGCCAGCAGTTCCGTCGGGGCCAACGTCCTGACTTTC
v_gene: TRBV9; abundance: once; d_gene: .; len: 14; j_gene: TRBJ1-2; CDR3aa: CASSVQDGGYGYTF; CDR3nt: TGTGCCAGCAGCGTGCAGGACGGCGGCTATGGCTACACCTTC
v_gene: TRBV7-2; abundance: few; d_gene: .; len: 15; j_gene: TRBJ1-5; CDR3aa: CASSEGTVSNQPQHF; CDR3nt: TGTGCCAGCAGCGAAGGGACGGTTAGCAATCAGCCCCAGCATTTT
v_gene: TRBV25-1; abundance: .; d_gene: .; len: 13; j_gene: TRBJ2-7; CDR3aa: CASSGRGEGEQYF; CDR3nt: TGTGCCAGCAGTGGGCGCGGGGAAGGCGAGCAGTACTTC
v_gene: TRBV7-3; abundance: once; d_gene: TRBD2; len: 16; j_gene: TRBJ2-3; CDR3aa: CASSGGAAGEGDTQYF; CDR3nt: TGTGCCAGCAGCGGGGGGGCAGCGGGGGAGGGAGATACGCAGTATTTT
v_gene: TRBV6-2/TRBV6-3; abundance: once; d_gene: TRBD1; len: 15; j_gene: TRBJ2-1; CDR3aa: CASSSQGVSYNEQFF; CDR3nt: TGTGCCAGCAGTTCCCAGGGGGTCTCCTACAATGAGCAGTTCTTC
v_gene: TRBV6-5; abundance: .; d_gene: TRBD1; len: 14; j_gene: TRBJ2-2; CDR3aa: CASSRDRITGELFF; CDR3nt: TGTGCCAGCAGCCGGGACAGGATTACCGGGGAGCTGTTTTTT
v_gene: TRBV28; abundance: .; d_gene: .; len: 13; j_gene: TRBJ1-1; CDR3aa: CASSLGAHTEAFF; CDR3nt: TGTGCCAGCAGTTTAGGAGCGCACACTGAAGCTTTCTTT
v_gene: TRBV9; abundance: .; d_gene: .; len: 13; j_gene: TRBJ1-1; CDR3aa: CASSVIGGIEAFF; CDR3nt: TGTGCCAGCAGCGTAATAGGGGGAATTGAGGCTTTCTTT
v_gene: TRBV2; abundance: .; d_gene: TRBD2; len: 15; j_gene: TRBJ2-7; CDR3aa: CASSAAGGPSHEQYF; CDR3nt: TGTGCCAGCAGTGCGGCGGGGGGGCCCTCCCACGAGCAGTACTTC
v_gene: TRBV6-5; abundance: .; d_gene: TRBD1; len: 16; j_gene: TRBJ2-3; CDR3aa: CASSYTGTGATDTQYF; CDR3nt: TGTGCCAGCAGTTACACGGGGACAGGGGCCACAGATACGCAGTATTTT
v_gene: TRBV5-1; abundance: .; d_gene: .; len: 14; j_gene: TRBJ2-5; CDR3aa: CASSLSGSQETQYF; CDR3nt: TGCGCCAGCAGCTTGTCGGGCAGTCAAGAGACCCAGTACTTC
v_gene: TRBV7-3; abundance: .; d_gene: TRBD1; len: 15; j_gene: TRBJ1-4; CDR3aa: CASSFDRGGNEKLFF; CDR3nt: TGTGCCAGCAGCTTTGACAGGGGAGGAAATGAAAAACTGTTTTTT
v_gene: TRBV5-6; abundance: .; d_gene: .; len: 15; j_gene: TRBJ2-6; CDR3aa: CASSPGARRANVLTF; CDR3nt: TGTGCCAGCAGCCCCGGGGCACGTAGGGCCAACGTCCTGACTTTC
v_gene: TRBV5-1; abundance: .; d_gene: .; len: 16; j_gene: TRBJ1-3; CDR3aa: CASQPGPQTSGNTIYF; CDR3nt: TGCGCCAGCCAACCAGGGCCTCAAACCTCTGGAAACACCATATATTTT
v_gene: TRBV19; abundance: .; d_gene: TRBD1; len: 13; j_gene: TRBJ1-1; CDR3aa: CASRKGANTEAFF; CDR3nt: TGTGCCAGTAGGAAGGGGGCGAACACTGAAGCTTTCTTT
v_gene: TRBV30; abundance: .; d_gene: .; len: 14; j_gene: TRBJ1-4; CDR3aa: CAWSKSRINEKLFF; CDR3nt: TGTGCCTGGAGTAAGAGTCGGATTAATGAAAAACTGTTTTTT
v_gene: TRBV27; abundance: .; d_gene: .; len: 16; j_gene: TRBJ2-7; CDR3aa: CASSSTPTRGIYEQYF; CDR3nt: TGTGCCAGCAGTTCCACCCCGACCCGGGGGATCTACGAGCAGTACTTC
v_gene: TRBV4-1; abundance: few; d_gene: TRBD1; len: 19; j_gene: TRBJ1-5; CDR3aa: CASSQLPGQGIYSNQPQHF; CDR3nt: TGCGCCAGCAGCCAGTTACCGGGACAGGGGATTTATAGCAATCAGCCCCAGCATTTT
v_gene: TRBV28; abundance: .; d_gene: .; len: 14; j_gene: TRBJ1-3; CDR3aa: CASSSSGAGNTIYF; CDR3nt: TGTGCCAGCAGTTCTTCTGGGGCTGGAAACACCATATATTTT
v_gene: TRBV29-1; abundance: .; d_gene: .; len: 14; j_gene: TRBJ1-2; CDR3aa: CSVEEGGDAYGYTF; CDR3nt: TGCAGCGTTGAAGAAGGAGGGGATGCCTATGGCTACACCTTC
v_gene: TRBV13; abundance: once; d_gene: .; len: 14; j_gene: TRBJ1-1; CDR3aa: CASSFGGGGTEAFF; CDR3nt: TGTGCCAGCAGCTTCGGGGGGGGTGGCACTGAAGCTTTCTTT
v_gene: TRBV6-5; abundance: .; d_gene: .; len: 16; j_gene: TRBJ2-3; CDR3aa: CASSYKYGTYTDTQYF; CDR3nt: TGTGCCAGCAGTTACAAGTACGGGACTTACACAGATACGCAGTATTTT
v_gene: TRBV27; abundance: .; d_gene: TRBD2; len: 19; j_gene: TRBJ2-7; CDR3aa: CASTPSWGLAGGASYEQYF; CDR3nt: TGTGCCAGCACCCCCTCCTGGGGACTAGCGGGGGGGGCCTCCTACGAGCAGTACTTC
v_gene: TRBV6-5; abundance: .; d_gene: .; len: 14; j_gene: TRBJ2-5; CDR3aa: CASWVRHTQETQYF; CDR3nt: TGTGCCAGCTGGGTACGACACACTCAAGAGACCCAGTACTTC
v_gene: TRBV4-1; abundance: .; d_gene: TRBD2; len: 17; j_gene: TRBJ2-1; CDR3aa: CASSQGPGGSSYNEQFF; CDR3nt: TGCGCCAGCAGCCAAGGCCCCGGGGGGAGCTCCTACAATGAGCAGTTCTTC